The 16 T cell receptor beta chains given below trace back to one sample, sequenced in a study of blood T cell repertoires in COVID-19. Assay used: immunoSEQ multiplex PCR; TCRdb lists only in-frame clones, some missing. This sample has tens of thousands of clones, with less than 90% found just once. Input material: peripheral blood. Receptor source: an elderly woman with acute or convalescent COVID-19.

The V and J genes are TRBV19 and TRBJ1-1, with a tentative D call TRBD1 (6 bases). Per germline, CDR1 LNHDA and CDR2 SQIVND (reference sequence). V lost 7 bases to trimming and J lost 0 bases, with 12 bases between them. The CDR3 loop spans 14 amino acids. The CDR3 DNA reads as TGTGCCAGTACCACGGGACAAGTGAACACTGAAGCTTTCTTT. This sequence encodes CASTTGQVNTEAFF.

The chain is built from TRBV5-1 and TRBJ2-7; 8 nucleotides match TRBD1. Germline-derived CDR1 and CDR2 are SGHRS and YFSETQ. The CDR3 sequence is 14 residues long. V shed 3 bases and J 2 bases; nucleotides not matched to a gene: 4. The CDR3 region is CASSSTGAAYEQYF. The CDR3 DNA reads as TGCGCCAGCAGCTCGACAGGGGCGGCCTACGAGCAGTACTTC.

The rearrangement links TRBV25-1 to TRBJ1-6; 11 positions match TRBD1. CDR1 is MGHDK, CDR2 SYGVNS, per germline. This CDR3 has 15 residues. After removal of 4 bases from V and 7 bases from J, the junction contained 3 bases not matched to a gene. This chain's CDR3 is CASSGTGGSNSPLHF. The CDR3 DNA sequence: TGTGCCAGCAGTGGGACAGGGGGCTCGAATTCACCCCTCCACTTT.

The V gene is TRBV5-8, the J gene TRBJ2-2; unclear D gene. Trimming removed 1 base at V and 5 bases at J, with 9 bases between. This CDR3 comprises 14 residues. The germline CDR1 and CDR2 sequences are SGHTS and YDEGEE. CDR3 DNA: TGTGCCAGCAGCTTGCGCGACATAACCGGGGAGCTGTTTTTT. Amino acids: CASSLRDITGELFF.

The table lists this clone with a few counts. This CDR3 is CASSASRGLGTEAFF. In nucleotides, the CDR3 is TGTGCCAGCAGTGCCAGCCGAGGGTTGGGCACTGAAGCTTTCTTT. The chain links TRBV28 to TRBJ1-1; D uncertain. V was cut by 5 bases and J by 4 bases, with 17 bases left in between. Germline loops: CDR1 MDHEN, CDR2 SYDVKM. This CDR3 comprises 15 residues. The full variable domain, rest sourced from reference TRBV28 and TRBJ1-1, is DVKVTQSSRYLVKRTGEKVFLECVQDMDHENMFWYRQDPGLGLRLIYFSYDVKMKEKGDIPEGYSVSREKKERFSLILESASTNQTSMYLCASSASRGLGTEAFFGQGTRLTVV.

The table lists this clone with a few counts. The V gene is TRBV10-2, the J gene TRBJ2-1; 14 bases are shared with TRBD2. V shed 2 bases and J 6 bases; nucleotides not matched to a gene: 3. The CDR3 extends over 16 amino acids. CDR1 is WSHSY and CDR2 is SAAADI in the germline V gene. As DNA, the CDR3 is TGCGCCAGCAGTGAGAGGACTAGCGGGGGGCCCAATGAGCAGTTCTTC. It is translated as CASSERTSGGPNEQFF.

The chain is built from TRBV19 and TRBJ2-3; the match to TRBD2 covers 8 bases. The V segment lost 1 base and the J segment 6 bases; nucleotides outside the gene matches: 9. Germline CDR1 LNHDA, CDR2 SQIVND (reference sequence). CDR3 length: 16 residues. The CDR3 nucleotides read TGTGCCAGTAGTATAGGCGGTAGCGGGGCAGGGGATACGCAGTATTTT. Protein: CASSIGGSGAGDTQYF.

This sequence joins TRBV3-1 (or the pseudogene TRBV3-2) and TRBJ2-3; D unresolved. V shed 1 base and J shed 4 bases, with 12 bases lying between them. The germline V gene encodes CDR1 LGHDT and CDR2 YNNKEL (reference sequence). There are 15 residues in the CDR3. This CDR3 is CASSQGVVSPDTQYF. The CDR3 DNA follows: TGTGCCAGCAGCCAAGGAGTGGTTTCTCCAGATACGCAGTATTTT.

The chain uses TRBV19 and TRBJ1-5; maybe TRBD1 (5 bases). Trimming shortened V by 9 bases and J by 6 bases, and 18 bases separated the two germline ends. The CDR3 totals 14 residues. Germline V gives CDR1 LNHDA, CDR2 SQIVND (reference sequence). The chain's CDR3 is CASRAGGTGQPQHF. The CDR3 DNA reads TGTGCCAGCCGAGCGGGGGGGACGGGTCAGCCCCAGCATTTT.

The count of this clone is one. The CDR3 is CASSPSTGDNSPLHF. CDR3 DNA: TGTGCCAGCAGTCCATCTACAGGGGATAATTCACCCCTCCACTTT. The genes are TRBV28 and TRBJ1-6; 7 bases fit TRBD1. Trimming at V came to 5 bases and at J to 5 bases, leaving 6 bases not matched to a gene. This CDR3 has 15 residues. The germline V gene encodes CDR1 MDHEN and CDR2 SYDVKM.

This chain uses TRBV4-1 with TRBJ2-3, with 8 bases fitting TRBD2. The germline CDR1 and CDR2 sequences are MGHRA and YSYEKL. This CDR3 is built from 15 residues. V shed 4 bases and J 5 bases; nucleotides not matched to a gene: 8. Written as DNA, the CDR3 is TGCGCCAGCAGCCTCTTAGCGGGGCTGGGAGATACGCAGTATTTT. Translated, it gives CASSLLAGLGDTQYF.

The chain has TRBV29-1 and TRBJ2-1; 12 bases fit TRBD2. Losses at the gene ends were 7 bases for V and 5 bases for J; bases not matched to a gene: 9. The CDR3 covers 15 residues. The germline gives CDR1 SQVTM, CDR2 ANQGSEA. This CDR3 is CSGTTLAGGDNEQFF. The DNA of the CDR3 is TGCAGCGGGACGACGCTAGCGGGGGGGGACAATGAGCAGTTCTTC.

The rearrangement links TRBV6-1 to TRBJ2-5; 8 nucleotides line up with TRBD2. Looked up from germline, CDR1 is MNHNS and CDR2 is SASEGT. V trimming: 7 bases; J trimming: 5 bases; junction bases outside the gene matches: 6. The CDR3 spans 13 residues. The CDR3 spells CASKVAGRETQYF. The CDR3 DNA follows: TGTGCCAGCAAGGTAGCGGGGAGGGAGACCCAGTACTTC.

The DNA of the CDR3 is TGTGCCAGCAGTGACCGGGGAAGGGGGCGACTCTACGAGCAGTACTTC. Translating gives CASSDRGRGRLYEQYF. The chain links TRBV6-1 to TRBJ2-7; 7 bases line up with TRBD1. This CDR3 comprises 16 residues. Germline-derived CDR1 and CDR2 are MNHNS and SASEGT. V gave up 3 bases and J gave up 3 bases; unmatched junction bases: 11.

This chain joins TRBV24-1 and TRBJ1-6; no clear D gene. The CDR3 is 17 residues long. Trimming took off 1 base at V and 10 bases at J, with 19 bases between the two ends. CDR1 and CDR2 from the germline V gene are KGHDR and SFDVKD. The CDR3, as DNA: TGTGCCACCAGTGATTTAATGGAGCGGAACCGGAAATCACCCCTCCACTTT. Translating gives CATSDLMERNRKSPLHF.

This clone was seen just once. The gene calls are TRBV18 and TRBJ1-5; D remains unclear. Germline V CDR1 and CDR2: KGHSH, LQKENI. V was cut by 4 bases and J by 5 bases, with 6 bases left in between. The CDR3 runs 12 residues. The CDR3, as DNA: TGTGCCAGCTCACACACCGATCAGCCCCAGCATTTT. It codes for CASSHTDQPQHF.